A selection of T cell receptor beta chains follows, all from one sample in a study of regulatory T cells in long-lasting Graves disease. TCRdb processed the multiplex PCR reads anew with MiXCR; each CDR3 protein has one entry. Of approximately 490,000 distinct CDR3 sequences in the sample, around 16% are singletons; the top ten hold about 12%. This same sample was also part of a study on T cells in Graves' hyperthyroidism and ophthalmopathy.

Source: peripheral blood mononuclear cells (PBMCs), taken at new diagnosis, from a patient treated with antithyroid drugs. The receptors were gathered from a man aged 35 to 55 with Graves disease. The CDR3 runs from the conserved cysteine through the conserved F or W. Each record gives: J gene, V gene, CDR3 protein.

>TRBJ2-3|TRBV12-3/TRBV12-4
CASSFVSRVDTQYF
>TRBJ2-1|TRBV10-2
CAISALAGSNEQFF
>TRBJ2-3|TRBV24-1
CATSANRGITDTQYF
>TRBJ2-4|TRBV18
CASSLIGLDAKNIQYF
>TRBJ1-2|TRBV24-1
CATSDRQGTYGYTF
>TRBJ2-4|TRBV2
CASLGTAPSAKNIQYF
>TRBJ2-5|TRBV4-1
CASSQMGAWVTQYF
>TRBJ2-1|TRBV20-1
CSARAGGAGSYNEQFF
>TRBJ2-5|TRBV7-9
CASSLAAAGIETQYF
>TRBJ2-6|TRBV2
CASSDLGGPSGANVLTF
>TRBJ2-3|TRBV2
CASSESYNTQYF
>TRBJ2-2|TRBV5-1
CASSLLDDTGELFF
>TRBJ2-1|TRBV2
CASIGTSAPDEQFF
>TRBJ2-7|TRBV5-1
CASTPTSGSSYEQYF
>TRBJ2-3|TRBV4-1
CASSQEYSRGDTQYF
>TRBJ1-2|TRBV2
CASPDRLSYTF
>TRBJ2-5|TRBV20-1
CSAGDRKETQYF
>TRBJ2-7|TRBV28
CASSFGPQGGEQYF
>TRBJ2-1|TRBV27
CASRVLTSGPYNEQFF
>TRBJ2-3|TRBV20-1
CSARGRGTDTQYF
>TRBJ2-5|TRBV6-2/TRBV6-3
CASSYSIIAGEETQYF
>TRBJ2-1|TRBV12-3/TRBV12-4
CASSGGLDQFF
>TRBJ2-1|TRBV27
CASSPLAGVRGEQFF
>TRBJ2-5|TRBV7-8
CASSLAVWSGRETQYF
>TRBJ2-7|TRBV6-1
CASTTVSGIGEQYF
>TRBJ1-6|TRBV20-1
CSATPMGPRSPLHF
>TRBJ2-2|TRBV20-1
CSARIGVGVFTGELFF
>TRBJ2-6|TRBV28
CASSLRVPGANVLTF
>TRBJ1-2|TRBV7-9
CASTSDSGRSYGYTF
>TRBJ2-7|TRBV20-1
CSANSYYEQYF
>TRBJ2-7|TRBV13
CASSLDRLAGNYEQYF
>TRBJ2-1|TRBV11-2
CASSIRDSSYNEQFF
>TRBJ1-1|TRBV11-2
CASSLGILGGTGNTEAFF
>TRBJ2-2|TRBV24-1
CATSDPSGAGTGELFF
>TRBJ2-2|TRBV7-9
CASSLGFAGLTGELFF
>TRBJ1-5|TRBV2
CASSGTGDNQPQHF
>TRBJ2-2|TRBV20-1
CSARDPRRGVRTGELFF
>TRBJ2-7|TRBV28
CASRTRQGAHEQYF
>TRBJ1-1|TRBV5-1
CASSLIPGASTEAFF
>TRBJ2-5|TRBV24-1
CATSDWDRQGLGETQYF
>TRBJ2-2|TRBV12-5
CASGLLPNTGELFF
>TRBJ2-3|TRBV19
CASSITRGDTDTQYF
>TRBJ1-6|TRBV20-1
CSARDLIDRVAYNSPLHF
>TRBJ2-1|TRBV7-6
CASSAGLAGDEQFF
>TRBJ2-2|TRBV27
CASSLSGRDTGELFF
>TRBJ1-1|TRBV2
CASSVGQMNTEAFF
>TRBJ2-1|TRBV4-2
CASSQERGAGALYEQFF
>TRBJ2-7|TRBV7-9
CASRKGAGEQYF
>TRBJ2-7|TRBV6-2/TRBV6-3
CASSYSFLAGPPYEQYF
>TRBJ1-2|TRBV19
CASSIAGTGMDGYTF
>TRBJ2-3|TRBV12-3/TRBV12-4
CASSSHGARTDTQYF